The 17 T cell receptor beta chains presented below share a single source sample, sequenced in a study of blood T cell repertoires in COVID-19. Profiling relied on immunoSEQ multiplex PCR, and the TCRdb table lists in-frame clones only, not all of them. Of about 220,000 clones in the sample, around 90% are singletons; the top ten hold under 15%. Input material: PBMCs or T cells enriched from blood (not recorded which). These receptors all come from a woman in her 50s with acute COVID-19.

The chain is built from TRBV3-1 (or the pseudogene TRBV3-2) and TRBJ1-2, with 9 bases that match TRBD1. Trimming removed 0 bases from V and 4 bases from J; junction bases left unmatched: 6. This CDR3 region has 16 residues. Germline V gene data show CDR1 as LGHDT and CDR2 as YNNKEL (reference sequence). The CDR3 is CASSQDPGQGIYGYTF. Here the CDR3 DNA reads TGTGCCAGCAGCCAAGACCCTGGACAGGGGATCTATGGCTACACCTTC.

The J gene is TRBJ1-5, the V gene TRBV18; the D is unclear. The CDR3 consists of 16 residues. Germline assignment: CDR1 KGHSH and CDR2 LQKENI. V gave up 3 bases and J gave up 0 bases, with 12 bases separating them. Written as DNA, the CDR3 is TGTGCCAGCTCACCGTCTTCTGCGATTAGCAATCAGCCCCAGCATTTT. It codes for CASSPSSAISNQPQHF. Full variable domain (missing parts from reference TRBV18 and TRBJ1-5): NAGVMQNPRHLVRRRGQEARLRCSPMKGHSHVYWYRQLPEEGLKFMVYLQKENIIDESGMPKERFSAEFPKEGPSILRIQQVVRGDSAAYFCASSPSSAISNQPQHFGDGTRLSIL.

The gene calls are TRBV28 and TRBJ1-4, with a weak D call TRBD1 (6 bases). CDR1 and CDR2 from the germline V gene are MDHEN and SYDVKM. V gave up 2 bases and J gave up 2 bases, with 6 bases separating them. The CDR3 runs to 14 residues. The CDR3 is CASSLGGTNEKLFF. In nucleotides, the CDR3 is TGTGCCAGCAGTTTAGGGGGCACTAATGAAAAACTGTTTTTT.

The chain is built from TRBV15 and TRBJ2-7; 9 nucleotides line up with TRBD1. The CDR3 is 19 residues long. V lost 2 bases and J lost 3; bases outside the gene matches: 17. CDR1 is LNHNV and CDR2 is YYDKDF in the germline V gene (reference sequence). CDR3 loop: CATSRFTGTGNIKFYEQYF. CDR3 coding DNA: TGTGCCACCAGCAGATTTACCGGGACAGGGAATATAAAGTTCTACGAGCAGTACTTC.

This chain links TRBV6-6 with TRBJ1-2, with 9 bases aligning to TRBD1. CDR1 MNHNY and CDR2 SVGAGI come from the germline V gene (reference sequence). V lost 7 bases to trimming and J lost 6 bases; unmatched junction nucleotides: 12. CDR3 length: 15 amino acids. DNA for the CDR3: TGTGCCAGCATCACTCAACTCGACAGGGGGAATGGCTACACCTTC. Protein product: CASITQLDRGNGYTF.

This clone appeared a single time. The chain uses TRBV14 and TRBJ1-1; D may be TRBD1 (5 bases). Deletions cut 2 bases from V and 8 bases from J, with 6 bases between. The CDR3 totals 11 residues. Germline loops: CDR1 SGHDN, CDR2 FVKESK. Written as DNA, the CDR3 is TGTGCCAGCAGCCAACGACAGGAAGCTTTCTTT. As protein: CASSQRQEAFF.

The chain is built from TRBV28 and TRBJ1-3; 9 bases fit TRBD1. CDR1 MDHEN and CDR2 SYDVKM come from the germline V gene. The trim removed 6 bases at V and 5 bases at J, leaving 8 bases unmatched. The CDR3 extends over 15 amino acids. DNA for the CDR3: TGTGCCAGCAGCCCCGAGGGACAGGGAAGAAACACCATATATTTT. It codes for CASSPEGQGRNTIYF. Using reference TRBV28 and TRBJ1-3 for the parts outside the CDR3, the full variable domain is DVKVTQSSRYLVKRTGEKVFLECVQDMDHENMFWYRQDPGLGLRLIYFSYDVKMKEKGDIPEGYSVSREKKERFSLILESASTNQTSMYLCASSPEGQGRNTIYFGEGSWLTVV.

This chain connects TRBV6-5 to TRBJ1-3; tentative D call: TRBD1 (5 bases). The CDR3 length is 15 residues. Germline-derived CDR1 and CDR2 are MNHEY and SVGAGI. The V end lost 5 bases, the J end lost 2 bases, and 13 bases lay between the germline ends. The CDR3 protein is CASSHRGGAGNTIYF. DNA of the CDR3: TGTGCCAGCAGTCACCGTGGGGGGGCTGGAAACACCATATATTTT.

The genes are TRBV11-2 and TRBJ1-2; D call uncertain. CDR1 and CDR2 from the germline V gene are SGHAT and FQNNGV. Trimming took off 3 bases at V and 1 base at J, with 15 bases between the two ends. This CDR3 region has 16 residues. The CDR3 spells CASSFVLEAFNYGYTF. The DNA for the CDR3 is TGTGCCAGCAGCTTCGTACTAGAGGCTTTTAACTATGGCTACACCTTC.

The CDR3 here is CSASRGNQPQHF. The CDR3 DNA is TGCAGTGCTAGTAGGGGGAATCAGCCCCAGCATTTT. The rearrangement joins TRBV20-1 to TRBJ1-5; maybe TRBD1 (6 bases). V was trimmed by 3 bases and J by 4 bases, leaving 7 bases between them. Germline CDR1 is DFQATT and CDR2 is SNEGSKA (reference sequence). CDR3 size: 12 residues.

The V gene is TRBV19, the J gene TRBJ2-2; 9 positions agree with TRBD2. V shed 5 bases, J shed 6 bases, and the junction held 13 bases outside the gene matches. CDR1 and CDR2 from the germline V gene are LNHDA and SQIVND (reference sequence). This CDR3 has 17 amino acids. The CDR3 DNA follows: TGTGCCAGTAGTCCCCAAAATGTAGCGGGAGTGGCCGGGGAGCTGTTTTTT. Encoded protein: CASSPQNVAGVAGELFF.

The CDR3 DNA follows: TGCGCCAGCAGCCTCCTAGCGGGGAGCTCCTACGAGCAGTACTTC. Translated, it gives CASSLLAGSSYEQYF. V and J are TRBV5-1 and TRBJ2-7; the match to TRBD2 covers 9 bases. CDR1 SGHRS and CDR2 YFSETQ come from the germline V gene. The trim removed 4 bases at V and 0 bases at J, leaving 5 bases unmatched. The CDR3 contains 15 residues. Full variable domain (missing parts from reference TRBV5-1 and TRBJ2-7): KAGVTQTPRYLIKTRGQQVTLSCSPISGHRSVSWYQQTPGQGLQFLFEYFSETQRNKGNFPGRFSGRQFSNSRSEMNVSTLELGDSALYLCASSLLAGSSYEQYFGPGTRLTVT.

A single count supports this clone. The rearrangement joins TRBV19 to TRBJ2-1; D is ambiguous. The CDR3 loop spans 14 amino acids. The V end lost 0 bases, the J end lost 4 bases, and 7 bases lay between the germline ends. Germline loops: CDR1 LNHDA, CDR2 SQIVND (reference sequence). This CDR3 reads CASSIDAIYNEQFF. Here the CDR3 DNA reads TGTGCCAGTAGTATAGATGCTATATACAATGAGCAGTTCTTC.

The rearrangement uses TRBV7-9 and TRBJ1-4; D gene ambiguous. Per the germline V gene, CDR1 is SEHNR and CDR2 is FQNEAQ (reference sequence). This CDR3 is 13 amino acids long. The germline V and J ends were trimmed by 5 bases and 8 bases, with 12 bases remaining between them. The CDR3: CASSHTSQEKLFF. CDR3 DNA sequence: TGTGCCAGCAGCCATACATCACAGGAAAAACTGTTTTTT.

This clone was recorded a few times. The same CDR3 is also encoded by other DNA sequences in this sample. This chain connects TRBV15 to TRBJ1-3; TRBD1 is a possible D gene (5 bases). The V and J ends lost 1 base and 2 bases respectively, with 9 bases between them. Germline CDR1 LNHNV, CDR2 YYDKDF (reference sequence). The CDR3 runs 15 residues. The CDR3 region has the DNA TGTGCCACCAGCAGAGTGGGAGGGGCTGGAAACACCATATATTTT. Its protein is CATSRVGGAGNTIYF.

The chain links TRBV19 to TRBJ2-3; TRBD2 aligns across 10 bases. J was trimmed by 0 bases and V by 5 bases; bases with no gene match: 11. CDR1 is LNHDA, CDR2 SQIVND, per germline (reference sequence). This CDR3 spans 18 amino acids. This CDR3 reads CASSLRSKTSGSTDTQYF. For the CDR3, the DNA is TGTGCCAGTAGTCTACGATCGAAGACTAGCGGGAGCACAGATACGCAGTATTTT.

The genes are TRBV10-3 and TRBJ1-1, with D unresolved. CDR1 and CDR2 (germline): ENHRY, SYGVKD. V was clipped by 2 bases and J by 6 bases, with 10 bases between them. CDR3 length: 13 amino acids. The CDR3 loop reads CAISEVLSAEAFF. Here the CDR3 DNA reads TGTGCCATCAGTGAGGTTTTGTCCGCTGAAGCTTTCTTT.